The 5 T cell receptor beta chains below all came from one sample that was sequenced in a study of cytomegalovirus exposure and HLA in healthy donors. The PCR made use of 60 Vbeta and 13 Jbeta primers. Here immunoSEQ multiplex PCR was the method, and the copy in TCRdb shows in-frame clones only, minus some. The sample table sets out 120,000 to 150,000 clones. Specimen: PBMCs. These receptors were taken from a woman between 18 and 30 years old in good health and CMV-seronegative.

The chain uses TRBV27 and TRBJ2-3; D perhaps matches TRBD1 (5 bases). The germline CDR1 and CDR2 sequences are MNHEY and SMNVEV (reference sequence). CDR3 size: 15 residues. The V gene lost 5 bases and the J gene lost 2 bases, with 14 bases spanning the gap. The CDR3 here is CASSPLDKSTDTQYF. CDR3 coding DNA: TGTGCCAGCAGTCCACTGGACAAGTCCACAGATACGCAGTATTTT.

The chain employs TRBV28 and TRBJ2-3, with 7 bases fitting TRBD1. The ends lost 3 bases at V and 3 bases at J; junction bases unmatched: 9. Germline V gene sequence: CDR1 MDHEN, CDR2 SYDVKM. This CDR3 is built from 16 residues. The CDR3 loop reads CASSFGGQKGTDTQYF. The CDR3 nucleotides are TGTGCCAGCAGTTTTGGGGGACAGAAAGGGACAGATACGCAGTATTTT.

This chain uses TRBV9 with TRBJ2-1; possibly TRBD2 for D (6 bases). V shed 3 bases and J shed 2 bases, with 12 bases lying between them. The germline CDR1 and CDR2 sequences are SGDLS and YYNGEE. CDR3 size: 15 residues. CDR3 DNA: TGTGCCAGCAGCGCTCCCGGGACTCCCTACAATGAGCAGTTCTTC. This encodes CASSAPGTPYNEQFF.

V gene TRBV4-1 combines with J gene TRBJ1-1; D ambiguous. The CDR3 length is 18 residues. V lost 4 bases and J 0 bases, leaving 21 bases between the germline ends. Germline loops: CDR1 MGHRA, CDR2 YSYEKL. The CDR3 DNA reads TGCGCCAGCAGCCCCAGCCCTACTATGGCAGCCATGAACACTGAAGCTTTCTTT. Its protein product is CASSPSPTMAAMNTEAFF.

V and J are TRBV6-5 and TRBJ1-6; D perhaps matches TRBD1 (6 bases). The CDR3 extends over 16 amino acids. Trimming left V 2 bases short and J 4 bases short, with 12 bases between. Germline CDR1 reads MNHEY; CDR2 reads SVGAGI. The CDR3 here is CASSYGGGQYNSPLHF. DNA for the CDR3: TGTGCCAGCAGTTACGGGGGGGGCCAGTATAATTCACCCCTCCACTTT.